The clone carrying this T cell receptor (beta chain) was seen many times. Its antigen remains unidentified. These data originate in a study of T-cell reconstitution after alpha-beta-depleted transplantation in children. General study points: Among T cells one year after transplant, newly produced cells accounted for most counts and diversity.

Library preparation (for TCRbeta) was performed with unique molecular identifiers. TCRdb processed the PCR reads anew with MiXCR; each CDR3 protein has one entry. The table records around 250,000 distinct CDR3 sequences, around 7.8% of them present only once. This TCR was sampled from a male patient under 18 who had a stem cell transplant for acute lymphoblastic leukemia, so the T cells may come from the graft donor. The sample in question was PBMCs, mostly from graft donor cells, obtained 180 days after TCRalphabeta/CD19-depleted stem cell transplant.

The CDR3 sequence is CASSPPKPQETQYF. The CDR3 DNA is TGTGCCAGCTCACCCCCCAAACCGCAAGAGACCCAGTACTTC. The chain employs TRBV18 and TRBJ2-5, with D unclear. The V and J ends lost 3 bases and 2 bases respectively, with 10 bases between them. Germline values: CDR1 KGHSH, CDR2 LQKENI. The CDR3 length is 14 residues.